This T cell receptor (beta chain) appears in the sequencing data of a study of T cells in localized non-small cell lung cancer. CDR3 size: 15 residues. V lost 6 bases to trimming and J lost 5 bases; unmatched junction nucleotides: 6. Germline CDR1 MDHEN, CDR2 SYDVKM. Notes on the study in general: Out of the top 100 tumor clones, a median around 50 were seen in adjacent lung.

This table comes from immunoSEQ multiplex PCR, and its TCRdb copy is limited to in-frame clones, with some not included. The profile covers 31,000 or so clones, with roughly nine tenths appearing a single time and about 2.9% taken by the ten largest. As to this clone: No antigen is known for it.

This chain connects TRBV28 to TRBJ2-5, with 13 bases fitting TRBD2. The TCR sequence derives from a female donor over 55 with stage I lung adenocarcinoma. The sample in question was peripheral blood, obtained before any cancer treatment. Here the CDR3 reads CASRSGLAGLETQYF. The CDR3, as DNA: TGTGCCAGCAGGTCGGGACTAGCGGGATTGGAGACCCAGTACTTC.